This TCR beta chain was recorded in a study of T cells after yellow fever vaccination. Whole-study findings and limits: Peak timing came faster in the weaker secondary response, day 5 versus 15.

Trimming stripped 5 bases from V and 8 bases from J, with 16 bases between. The CDR3 contains 14 residues. Germline loops: CDR1 DFQATT, CDR2 SNEGSKA (reference sequence). The 5'RACE template-switching step produced TCR cDNA and added a universal primer site and UMIs. From the 5' RACE reads, TCRdb called clonotypes with MiXCR, one entry per CDR3 protein. This table has about 96,000 distinct CDR3 sequences, 7.5% to 10% appearing once. The sequencing here drew on CD8+ T cells not binding an NS4B(214-222) dextramer, sorted from PBMCs, taken roughly 14 days after the first yellow fever vaccination. The receptor was derived from a man younger than 35 who received the YFV17D yellow fever vaccine. V usage is TRBV20-1 and J usage is TRBJ1-6; maybe TRBD1 (6 bases). CDR3 sequence reads: CSAGRPGDYSPLHF. The CDR3 nucleotides read TGCAGTGCTGGCCGTCCAGGGGACTATTCACCCCTCCACTTT.